The 31 T cell receptor beta chains presented below share a single source sample, sequenced in a study of T cell changes during pregnancy in multiple sclerosis. Sequenced by immunoSEQ multiplex PCR; TCRdb stores in-frame clones only, minus some. This table holds some 60,000 clones, less than 90% found once. The sample consisted of CD4+ T cells from peripheral blood mononuclear cells, taken in the third trimester of pregnancy. The receptors derive from a female donor with multiple sclerosis, enrolled in a pregnancy study.

The chain has TRBV6-1 and TRBJ2-3; 8 bases line up with TRBD1. The junction had 5 bases not matched to a gene; V was cut back by 7 bases and J by 2 bases. Germline values: CDR1 MNHNS, CDR2 SASEGT. This CDR3 region has 14 residues. The CDR3 reads CASTEQGATDTQYF. The DNA of the CDR3 is TGTGCCAGCACTGAGCAGGGGGCCACAGATACGCAGTATTTT.

The rearrangement links TRBV6-5 to TRBJ2-3; 8 positions match TRBD1. This CDR3 has 15 amino acids. V shed 6 bases, J shed 1 base, and the junction held 6 bases outside the gene matches. The germline CDR1 and CDR2 sequences are MNHEY and SVGAGI. The CDR3 nucleotides are TGTGCCAGCAGGTTGCAGGGGGCGGGCACAGATACGCAGTATTTT. It yields the protein CASRLQGAGTDTQYF.

DNA for the CDR3: TGTGCCAGCAGTCCACCTGGACAGGGAGGGGGGTTGGGGGCTTTCTTT. This codes for CASSPPGQGGGLGAFF. The chain carries TRBV28 and TRBJ1-1, with 8 nucleotides matching TRBD1. Germline CDR1 and CDR2: MDHEN and SYDVKM. This CDR3 is built from 16 residues. With 5 bases clipped from V and 11 bases from J, the junction kept 19 bases outside the gene matches.

The CDR3 region is CASSQGLGQENSPLHF. CDR3 bases: TGTGCCAGCAGCCAAGGCCTGGGACAGGAGAATTCACCCCTCCACTTT. The chain employs TRBV4-2 and TRBJ1-6, with 8 bases fitting TRBD1. Losses at the gene ends were 1 base for V and 7 bases for J; bases not matched to a gene: 6. The CDR3 loop spans 16 amino acids. Per germline, CDR1 LGHNA and CDR2 YNFKEQ.

The rearrangement links TRBV7-2 to TRBJ2-1; TRBD2 agrees at 10 bases. Trimming at V came to 6 bases and at J to 4 bases, leaving 3 bases not matched to a gene. The CDR3 has 14 amino acids. Germline CDR1 SGHTA, CDR2 FQGNSA. CDR3 region: CASRHSGGYNEQFF. In nucleotides, the CDR3 is TGTGCCAGCAGGCATAGCGGGGGGTACAATGAGCAGTTCTTC.

The chain has TRBV2 and TRBJ2-3, with D possibly matching TRBD2 (5 bases). The CDR3 runs 13 residues. Germline loops: CDR1 SNHLY, CDR2 FYNNEI. Trimming removed 1 base at V and 4 bases at J, with 6 bases between. In DNA, the CDR3 is TGTGCCAGCAGTGAAGAGGGAGCAGATACGCAGTATTTT. It yields the protein CASSEEGADTQYF.

V gene TRBV29-1 combines with J gene TRBJ2-4; 8 positions match TRBD1. The CDR3 is 17 amino acids. With 6 bases clipped from V and 0 bases from J, the junction kept 13 bases outside the gene matches. Germline values: CDR1 SQVTM, CDR2 ANQGSEA. The CDR3 sequence is CSVLGQGGGLAKNIQYF. For the CDR3, the DNA is TGCAGCGTCCTCGGACAGGGTGGGGGCCTAGCCAAAAACATTCAGTACTTC.

The chain recombines TRBV18 with TRBJ1-1, with TRBD1 as a possible D gene (6 bases). This CDR3 has 13 residues. Germline values: CDR1 KGHSH, CDR2 LQKENI. With 4 bases removed from V and 4 bases from J, the gap between germline ends came to 10 bases. The chain's CDR3 is CASSRTEATEAFF. The CDR3 nucleotides are TGTGCCAGCTCACGGACAGAAGCCACTGAAGCTTTCTTT.

This sequence joins TRBV7-2 and TRBJ2-1; TRBD1 aligns across 9 bases. The junction had 10 bases not matched to a gene; V was cut back by 4 bases and J by 9 bases. The CDR3 extends over 15 amino acids. Germline CDR1 reads SGHTA; CDR2 reads FQGNSA. For the CDR3, the DNA is TGTGCCAGCAGCTGGGGACAGGGTGAAAGTAGTGAGCAGTTCTTC. Translation gives CASSWGQGESSEQFF.

The rearrangement links TRBV7-3 to TRBJ2-1; 7 bases map to TRBD1. The germline V gene encodes CDR1 SGHTA and CDR2 FQGTGA. V was pared by 4 bases and J by 5 bases, with 5 bases of the junction left unmatched. The CDR3 runs 14 residues. The chain's CDR3 is CASSYGTVNNEQFF. CDR3 nucleotide sequence: TGTGCCAGCAGCTACGGGACAGTGAACAATGAGCAGTTCTTC.

The chain combines TRBV19 with TRBJ2-2, with D uncertain. Trimming took off 4 bases at V and 6 bases at J, with 9 bases between the two ends. Germline CDR1 and CDR2: LNHDA and SQIVND (reference sequence). The CDR3 runs 13 residues. The CDR3 DNA sequence: TGTGCCAGTAGTAGGGCCCCACCCGGGGAGCTGTTTTTT. Translating it yields CASSRAPPGELFF.

J is TRBJ1-2 and V is TRBV5-4, with D perhaps TRBD1 (5 bases). The germline V gene has CDR1 SGHNT and CDR2 YYREEE (reference sequence). The ends were cut back, 3 bases at V and 8 bases at J, with 23 bases in the middle. This CDR3 comprises 16 residues. The CDR3 nucleotides read TGTGCCAGCAGCTCGCGGATGGTCGGGGGTTTGGGCGGCTACACCTTC. Its translation: CASSSRMVGGLGGYTF.

The chain couples TRBV5-4 to TRBJ2-5; TRBD1 matches 7 bases. The CDR3 extends over 14 amino acids. Germline assignment: CDR1 SGHNT and CDR2 YYREEE (reference sequence). V shed 4 bases, J shed 4 bases, and the junction held 7 bases outside the gene matches. Here the CDR3 reads CASSRWDRTETQYF. The CDR3, as DNA: TGTGCCAGCAGCAGATGGGACAGAACAGAGACCCAGTACTTC.

As concerns this clone: This same CDR3 is encoded by further DNA sequences in the sample. The J gene is TRBJ1-1, the V gene TRBV9; no definite D call. Trimming pared 0 bases from V and 2 bases from J, leaving 8 bases between. This CDR3 is 14 amino acids long. CDR1 SGDLS and CDR2 YYNGEE come from the germline V gene. The CDR3 DNA follows: TGTGCCAGCAGCGTAGGACAAATCAACACTGAAGCTTTCTTT. This gives the protein CASSVGQINTEAFF.

This clone has just a few counts. The chain combines TRBV19 with TRBJ1-1; TRBD1 matches at 8 bases. Germline values: CDR1 LNHDA, CDR2 SQIVND (reference sequence). V was pared by 1 base and J by 6 bases, with 1 base of the junction left unmatched. The CDR3 is made up of 13 amino acids. The CDR3 loop is CASSIGTGPEAFF. CDR3 nucleotides: TGTGCCAGTAGTATAGGGACAGGGCCTGAAGCTTTCTTT. The full variable domain, completed using reference TRBV19 and TRBJ1-1, is DGGITQSPKYLFRKEGQNVTLSCEQNLNHDAMYWYRQDPGQGLRLIYYSQIVNDFQKGDIAEGYSVSREKKESFPLTVTSAQKNPTAFYLCASSIGTGPEAFFGQGTRLTVV.

This clone appeared once. The V and J genes are TRBV18 and TRBJ2-1, with 10 bases that match TRBD2. CDR1 and CDR2 (germline): KGHSH, LQKENI. The CDR3 length is 18 residues. The J segment lost 0 bases and the V segment lost 2 bases, leaving 7 bases of the junction unmatched. The CDR3 nucleotides are TGTGCCAGCTCACCATCCGGGACTAGCGTCAGCTCCTACAATGAGCAGTTCTTC. This translates into CASSPSGTSVSSYNEQFF.

The chain has TRBV4-3 and TRBJ1-1; no reliable D call. Looked up from germline, CDR1 is LGHNA and CDR2 is YSLEER. The CDR3 contains 15 residues. V lost 3 bases to trimming and J lost 0 bases, with 11 bases between them. CDR3 loop: CASSHVAGMNTEAFF. The CDR3 bases are TGCGCCAGCAGCCACGTGGCGGGGATGAACACTGAAGCTTTCTTT.

This clone was seen once. V usage is TRBV4-2 and J usage is TRBJ1-2, with D perhaps matching TRBD1 (5 bases). Germline-derived CDR1 and CDR2 are LGHNA and YNFKEQ. The CDR3 is 15 amino acids. The V gene lost 3 bases and the J gene lost 4 bases, with 15 bases spanning the gap. CDR3 nucleotides: TGTGCCAGCAGCCATCTCCAGGGCTCCGGCTATGGCTACACCTTC. This translates into CASSHLQGSGYGYTF.

This chain connects TRBV25-1 to TRBJ2-5, with TRBD1 matching over 10 bases. This CDR3 has 14 amino acids. V trimming: 3 bases; J trimming: 3 bases; junction bases outside the gene matches: 1. In germline, CDR1 is MGHDK, CDR2 SYGVNS. CDR3 DNA: TGTGCCAGCAGTGAGGGGACAGGGGAAGAGACCCAGTACTTC. Translation: CASSEGTGEETQYF. Full variable domain (remainder filled in from reference TRBV25-1 and TRBJ2-5): EADIYQTPRYLVIGTGKKITLECSQTMGHDKMYWYQQDPGMELHLIHYSYGVNSTEKGDLSSESTVSRIRTEHFPLTLESARPSHTSQYLCASSEGTGEETQYFGPGTRLLVL.

The CDR3 nucleotides read TGTGCCTGGAGTCAATCCCTGACAGGGGATGTGAATTCACCCCTCCACTTT. This codes for CAWSQSLTGDVNSPLHF. The rearrangement joins TRBV30 to TRBJ1-6, with 8 bases identical to TRBD1. The CDR3 length is 17 residues. V was pared by 2 bases and J by 7 bases, with 13 bases of the junction left unmatched. CDR1 and CDR2 (germline): GTSNPN, SVGIG (reference sequence).

The chain recombines TRBV4-3 with TRBJ1-2, with 8 bases aligning to TRBD1. Germline V lookup: CDR1 LGHNA, CDR2 YSLEER. Trimming took 1 base from V and 7 from J; bases not matched to a gene: 11. This CDR3 has 16 residues. CDR3 residues: CASSQAGAGGASGYTF. The CDR3 DNA is TGCGCCAGCAGCCAAGCCGGGGCAGGGGGCGCGTCTGGCTACACCTTC.

This sequence joins TRBV5-1 and TRBJ1-1, with a weak D call TRBD1 (6 bases). Germline assignment: CDR1 SGHRS and CDR2 YFSETQ. The CDR3 has 13 amino acids. Deletions cut 2 bases from V and 5 bases from J, with 10 bases between. This CDR3 is CASSLQGATEAFF. CDR3 DNA: TGCGCCAGCAGCTTACAGGGTGCAACTGAAGCTTTCTTT.

Points on this clone: The limits of the CDR3 on the DNA are not certain, so only TCRdb's listed CDR3 is given. This CDR3 is CASSIFGPGQGNQPQHF. This sequence joins TRBV19 and TRBJ1-5; the table names TRBD1, a call not compared with the DNA. Germline V lookup: CDR1 LNHDA, CDR2 SQIVND (reference sequence). The CDR3 is 17 amino acids long, termini counted.

The chain joins TRBV19 to TRBJ1-1; 9 nucleotides align to TRBD1. The germline V gene encodes CDR1 LNHDA and CDR2 SQIVND (reference sequence). The CDR3 runs to 13 residues. The V gene end was trimmed by 6 bases and the J gene end by 6 bases; junction bases not matched to a gene: 5. The CDR3 loop is CASRGQGTPEAFF. DNA for the CDR3: TGTGCCAGTAGGGGACAGGGTACCCCTGAAGCTTTCTTT. The full variable domain, completed using reference TRBV19 and TRBJ1-1, is DGGITQSPKYLFRKEGQNVTLSCEQNLNHDAMYWYRQDPGQGLRLIYYSQIVNDFQKGDIAEGYSVSREKKESFPLTVTSAQKNPTAFYLCASRGQGTPEAFFGQGTRLTVV.

This chain joins TRBV19 and TRBJ2-7; the D gene is possibly TRBD2 (5 bases). Trimming pared 3 bases from V and 3 bases from J, leaving 9 bases between. The V gene's germline CDR1 is LNHDA and CDR2 SQIVND (reference sequence). The CDR3 extends over 13 amino acids. The CDR3 region is CASSMGEGYEQYF. The DNA for the CDR3 is TGTGCCAGTAGTATGGGAGAGGGCTACGAGCAGTACTTC.

In its sample, this clone was seen once. This chain's CDR3 is CASSPTAEGGDLAQPQHF. DNA of the CDR3: TGTGCCAGCTCACCAACGGCGGAAGGGGGCGATTTGGCTCAGCCCCAGCATTTT. J is TRBJ1-5 and V is TRBV18; TRBD1 matches 7 bases. Per germline, CDR1 KGHSH and CDR2 LQKENI. The V segment lost 2 bases and the J segment 6 bases; nucleotides outside the gene matches: 16. The CDR3 is 18 residues long.

The V gene is TRBV19, the J gene TRBJ1-5; 7 bases are a match to TRBD1. Losses at the gene ends were 8 bases for V and 1 base for J; bases not matched to a gene: 8. Germline-derived CDR1 and CDR2 are LNHDA and SQIVND (reference sequence). The CDR3 is made up of 15 amino acids. The CDR3 sequence is CASAPGTESNQPQHF. The CDR3 DNA reads as TGTGCCAGTGCCCCCGGGACAGAGAGCAATCAGCCCCAGCATTTT. Using reference TRBV19 and TRBJ1-5 for the parts outside the CDR3, the full variable domain is DGGITQSPKYLFRKEGQNVTLSCEQNLNHDAMYWYRQDPGQGLRLIYYSQIVNDFQKGDIAEGYSVSREKKESFPLTVTSAQKNPTAFYLCASAPGTESNQPQHFGDGTRLSIL.

The genes are TRBV28 and TRBJ1-2; 8 positions agree with TRBD1. The CDR3 length is 14 residues. The V gene's germline CDR1 is MDHEN and CDR2 SYDVKM. Losses at the gene ends were 5 bases for V and 5 bases for J; bases not matched to a gene: 7. This CDR3 reads CASSAGTGVYGYTF. The CDR3 DNA sequence: TGTGCCAGCAGTGCCGGGACAGGAGTTTATGGCTACACCTTC.

CDR3 residues: CASSVASWTGELFF. The CDR3 coding sequence is TGTGCCAGCAGTGTAGCTAGCTGGACCGGGGAGCTGTTTTTT. The chain recombines TRBV6-4 with TRBJ2-2; D may be TRBD2 (5 bases). Germline CDR1 MRHNA, CDR2 SNTAGT. Trimming took off 4 bases at V and 5 bases at J, with 11 bases between the two ends. The CDR3 runs 14 residues.

The chain is built from TRBV10-1 and TRBJ2-7; 9 nucleotides align to TRBD1. The CDR3 is 13 residues long. V lost 1 base, J lost 12 bases, and 7 bases stayed unmatched. Germline V CDR1 and CDR2: WNHNN, SYGVQD (reference sequence). CDR3 region: CASSEWTGAVRYF. CDR3 bases: TGCGCCAGCAGTGAGTGGACAGGGGCCGTTAGGTACTTC.

V gene TRBV2 combines with J gene TRBJ2-5, with 8 bases aligning to TRBD1. After removal of 4 bases from V and 10 bases from J, the junction contained 8 bases not matched to a gene. The CDR3 covers 13 residues. Germline CDR1 reads SNHLY; CDR2 reads FYNNEI. This chain's CDR3 is CASSGLTGECQYF. The CDR3 bases are TGTGCCAGCAGTGGATTGACAGGGGAATGCCAGTACTTC.